This T cell receptor beta chain was found in a study of blood T cell repertoires in COVID-19. Study-level information: Sites in the United States, Italy and Spain provided acute and convalescent COVID-19 samples. In each case, the material was cDNA or gDNA derived from T cells, B-cell-depleted T cells, or PBMCs.

V lost 7 bases, J lost 9 bases, and 19 bases lay in between. Germline V lookup: CDR1 MDHEN, CDR2 SYDVKM. This CDR3 contains 14 residues. Original handling: Cell counts per sample came from amplifying reference gene primers. Profiling relied on immunoSEQ multiplex PCR, and the TCRdb table lists in-frame clones only, not all of them. The V and J calls and clone size are taken from that table; D and trimming were inferred from the DNA. The sample records some 180,000 clones, about 75% being singletons. J is TRBJ2-1 and V is TRBV28; D not certain. Sequences were obtained from peripheral blood. The origin of this receptor is a woman aged 45-59 years with active or convalescent COVID-19. The CDR3 DNA reads TGTGCCAGCACCGATTTCCTAACCCGGGTTGAGCAGTTCTTC. Its translation: CASTDFLTRVEQFF.